Below, 3 T cell receptor beta chains from the same sample are listed, as sequenced in a study of synovial regulatory T cells in juvenile arthritis. Study-level findings and limits: Compared with other blood Treg cells, inflammation-associated Treg cells had reduced TCR diversity.

Generated by immunoSEQ multiplex PCR, the TCRdb table keeps only in-frame clones and is missing some. This repertoire includes 9,500 to 10,000 clones. No antigen is known for these receptors. Sequencing was performed on Treg cells from blood. The sample's subset: HLA-DR+ inflammation-associated blood Treg cells. The source of these receptors is a donor younger than 30 with juvenile idiopathic arthritis.

The chain joins TRBV30 to TRBJ1-1. This CDR3 spans 12 amino acids. No DNA sequence is on record. The germline gives CDR1 GTSNPN, CDR2 SVGIG (reference sequence). CDR3 in amino acids: CAWRRGNTEAFF.

This chain uses TRBV6-5 with TRBJ1-5; the D call from TCRdb, TRBD1, cannot be confirmed without DNA. The CDR3 consists of 15 residues. Nucleotide data are not available. Germline CDR1 MNHEY, CDR2 SVGAGI. The CDR3 protein is CASSGLGQGNQPQHF.

The chain joins TRBV27 to TRBJ2-7. CDR1 and CDR2 (germline): MNHEY, SMNVEV (reference sequence). CDR3 size: 14 residues. The DNA sequence is not available. The CDR3 region is CASSPRPVAYEQYF.